The 2 T cell receptor beta chains given below trace back to one sample, sequenced in a study of blood T cell repertoires in COVID-19 (dated by TCRdb to 2020 to 2021). Library prep was done by the immunoSEQ multiplex PCR assay. In TCRdb, the immuneACCESS table is reduced to in-frame sequences with V and J assigned. These tables do not hold every clone; where another copy was compared, an unresolved V gene accounts for under half, and the others remain unexplained. Here the sample has roughly 150,000 clones; more than 65% occur a single time. The ten largest clones represent 11% of the sample. Sequenced sample: peripheral blood. The source is a man between 65 and 85 years old with active or convalescent COVID-19.

This chain connects TRBV4-3 to TRBJ2-1; the D gene is possibly TRBD1 (6 bases). V was clipped by 6 bases and J by 8 bases, with 23 bases between them. Germline assignment: CDR1 LGHNA and CDR2 YSLEER. The CDR3 sequence is 16 residues long. The CDR3 DNA follows: TGCGCCAGCAGTGCGGAGGAAGGGGGTGGAAGGTATGAGCAGTTCTTC. Protein: CASSAEEGGGRYEQFF.

This chain links TRBV5-5 with TRBJ1-2; 9 positions agree with TRBD1. V gave up 4 bases and J gave up 4 bases; unmatched junction bases: 2. CDR1 SGHKS and CDR2 YYEKEE come from the germline V gene (reference sequence). This CDR3 region has 13 residues. The CDR3 spells CASSPQGAYGYTF. CDR3 coding DNA: TGTGCCAGCAGCCCACAGGGGGCCTATGGCTACACCTTC.